The entry below gives a single TCR beta chain sequence along with its context. This clone occurred once. This clone's antigen is unknown. Nothing much larger sits one base from this clone, and base qualities are not available. The library was generated by the immunoSEQ multiplex PCR assay. TCRdb mirrors the immuneACCESS table, restricted to in-frame sequences. Some clones are absent from its copies; in checked studies, under half trace to an unresolved V gene, and the reason for the others is unknown. Recorded for this sample are 50,000 to 55,000 clones; 86% of them occurred a single time. The ten largest account for 5% to 6% of the sample. There are 15 amino acids in the CDR3, from cysteine to phenylalanine inclusive. Here the CDR3 DNA is all that survives: 45 bases in frame from base 1. V is cut back by 5 bases and J by 4 bases, with 3 bases in the junction unmatched. As encoded in the germline V gene (reference sequence), CDR1 is SGHNT while CDR2 is YYREEE.

The data were obtained in a study of technical replicates of blood from a few donors (dated by TCRdb to the late 2010s). The sequencing sample was made of PBMCs. The chain couples TRBV5-4 to TRBJ2-5; 15 bases in between match TRBD2. The TCR originated in a human donor in good health. Some clones in this sample may be carry-over from other donors' samples. The CDR3 region: CASSGLAGGLETQYF. The nucleotide sequence reads TGTGCCAGCAGTGGACTAGCGGGGGGGTTAGAGACCCAGTACTTC.